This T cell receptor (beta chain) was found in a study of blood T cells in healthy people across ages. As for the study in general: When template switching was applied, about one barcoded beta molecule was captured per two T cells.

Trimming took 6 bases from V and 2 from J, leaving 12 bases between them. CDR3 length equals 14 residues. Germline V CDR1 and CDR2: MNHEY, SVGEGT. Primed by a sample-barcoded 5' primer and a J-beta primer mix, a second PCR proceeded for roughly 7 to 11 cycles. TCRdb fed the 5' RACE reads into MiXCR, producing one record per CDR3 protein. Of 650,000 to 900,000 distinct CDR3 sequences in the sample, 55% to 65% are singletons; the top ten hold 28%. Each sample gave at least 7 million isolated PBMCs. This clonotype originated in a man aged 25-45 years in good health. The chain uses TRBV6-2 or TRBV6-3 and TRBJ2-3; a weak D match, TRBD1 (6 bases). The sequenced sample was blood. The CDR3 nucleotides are TGTGCCAGCAGCAGGACAGCAAACACAGATACGCAGTATTTT. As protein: CASSRTANTDTQYF.